One sample yielded the 15 T cell receptor beta chains listed below, sequenced in a study of CD8+CD57+ T cells in acquired aplastic anemia. Researchers used genomic DNA as the template to profile TCR beta VDJ and CDR3. TCRdb fed the reads into MiXCR, producing one record per CDR3 protein. The table lists some 180,000 distinct CDR3 sequences, 40% to 50% of them singletons, with roughly 3% in the top ten. Sequenced: sorted CD4+, CD8+, or CD8+CD57+ T cells (not recorded which) from PBMCs. These receptors came from a human donor in good health.

About this clonotype itself: A read error may produce the germline difference seen at one junction end. The genes are TRBV10-2 and TRBJ2-6, with D perhaps given as TRBD1 or TRBD2 (6 bases each). The CDR3 is 16 residues long. Per germline, CDR1 WSHSY and CDR2 SAAADI. The CDR3 region is CASSDVGGSVANVLTF. The CDR3, as DNA: TGCGCCAGCAGTGACGTCGGGGGCTCTGTGGCCAACGTCCTGACTTTC.

Many counts were recorded for this clonotype. The chain carries TRBV5-1 and TRBJ2-3; 11 nucleotides agree with TRBD2. This CDR3 region has 14 residues. The V gene's germline CDR1 is SGHRS and CDR2 YFSETQ. Trimming took 4 bases from V and 5 from J; bases not matched to a gene: 3. This chain's CDR3 is CASSLGTSGDTQYF. The CDR3 DNA reads as TGCGCCAGCAGCCTAGGGACTAGCGGAGATACGCAGTATTTT.

This clonotype was detected ten times or more. The chain recombines TRBV2 with TRBJ1-5; TRBD1 matches 8 bases. Trimming took 4 bases from V and 6 from J; bases not matched to a gene: 11. The CDR3 is made up of 16 amino acids. Germline V gene lookup returns CDR1 SNHLY and CDR2 FYNNEI. The CDR3 is CASSGSAGGIAQPQHF. CDR3 coding DNA: TGTGCCAGCAGTGGGTCGGCAGGGGGCATCGCTCAGCCCCAGCATTTT.

This chain uses TRBV20-1 with TRBJ1-5; TRBD1 matches at 9 bases. This CDR3 region has 15 residues. Unmatched junction bases numbered 9, after V lost 6 bases and J lost 3 bases. Looked up from germline, CDR1 is DFQATT and CDR2 is SNEGSKA (reference sequence). The CDR3 protein is CSAVEGQGLNQPQHF. Here the CDR3 DNA reads TGCAGTGCAGTAGAGGGACAGGGACTCAATCAGCCCCAGCATTTT.

This clonotype was found once. CDR3 coding DNA: TGTGCCATCAGCGGTCAACAGAATAGCAATCAGCCCCAGCATTTT. It specifies CAISGQQNSNQPQHF. The gene calls are TRBV10-3 and TRBJ1-5, with no clear D. Germline values: CDR1 ENHRY, CDR2 SYGVKD. V was trimmed by 6 bases and J by 0 bases, leaving 12 bases between them. The CDR3 runs 15 residues.

The rearrangement uses TRBV29-1 and TRBJ1-1, with 11 bases that match TRBD1. J gave up 6 bases and V 1 base, and 1 base lay outside the gene matches. In germline, CDR1 is SQVTM, CDR2 ANQGSEA. This CDR3 comprises 13 residues. Here the CDR3 DNA reads TGCAGCGTTGAAGCGGGACAGGGGGCTGAAGCTTTCTTT. Its protein is CSVEAGQGAEAFF. The complete variable domain, with remaining parts taken from reference TRBV29-1 and TRBJ1-1, reads SAVISQKPSRDICQRGTSLTIQCQVDSQVTMMFWYRQQPGQSLTLIATANQGSEATYESGFVIDKFPISRPNLTFSTLTVSNMSPEDSSIYLCSVEAGQGAEAFFGQGTRLTVV.

This clonotype was observed a few times. A much larger clone is a single base away; this may be a read error. The chain recombines TRBV9 with TRBJ2-5; 10 bases agree with TRBD1. The length of the CDR3 is 15 residues. Per the germline V gene, CDR1 is SGDLS and CDR2 is YYNGEE. The DNA of the CDR3 is TGTGCCAGCAGCGTAGAAAGCGGGACAGGGGAGACCCTGTACTTC. As protein: CASSVESGTGETLYF.

This clonotype was recorded many times. The chain recombines TRBV7-3 with TRBJ1-1, with 7 bases lining up with TRBD1. Per germline, CDR1 SGHTA and CDR2 FQGTGA. J was trimmed by 0 bases and V by 1 base; bases with no gene match: 17. The CDR3 runs 20 residues. The CDR3 DNA sequence: TGTGCCAGCAGCTTAAGGCCCGGGACAGAGGATCTCTTCATGAACACTGAAGCTTTCTTT. Its translation: CASSLRPGTEDLFMNTEAFF.

This clonotype was observed many times. The chain recombines TRBV19 with TRBJ2-5, with 10 bases matching TRBD2. The ends lost 1 base at V and 2 bases at J; junction bases unmatched: 4. This CDR3 is 16 amino acids long. Germline V gene lookup returns CDR1 LNHDA and CDR2 SQIVND (reference sequence). CDR3 residues: CASSIGVLAGQETQYF. The CDR3 nucleotides read TGTGCCAGTAGTATAGGGGTACTAGCGGGGCAAGAGACCCAGTACTTC.

This clonotype was detected many times. The chain uses TRBV15 and TRBJ2-2, with 8 nucleotides matching TRBD1. There are 15 residues in the CDR3. CDR1 and CDR2 (germline): LNHNV, YYDKDF (reference sequence). The trim removed 0 bases at V and 4 bases at J, leaving 1 base unmatched. The CDR3 region is CATSRDTGGTGELFF. The CDR3 bases are TGTGCCACCAGCAGAGATACAGGGGGCACCGGGGAGCTGTTTTTT.

The sample holds a few counts of this clonotype. The gene calls are TRBV12-3 or TRBV12-4 and TRBJ2-3, with D unresolved. CDR3 length: 17 amino acids. Trimming stripped 3 bases from V and 0 bases from J, with 16 bases between. The CDR3, as DNA: TGTGCCAGCAGTTTCGGGCGGAGTCAACCTAGCACAGATACGCAGTATTTT. Translation gives CASSFGRSQPSTDTQYF.

This clonotype was found many times. The chain combines TRBV6-2 or TRBV6-3 with TRBJ1-5, with D possibly matching TRBD1 (5 bases). Germline V CDR1 and CDR2: MNHEY, SVGEGT. There are 14 residues in the CDR3. Trimming pared 7 bases from V and 5 bases from J, leaving 15 bases between. This CDR3 is CASTTVSLHQPQHF. The CDR3 nucleotides are TGTGCCAGCACGACAGTCAGCTTGCATCAGCCCCAGCATTTT.

This clonotype was observed at least ten times. This chain joins TRBV2 and TRBJ1-1, with D possibly matching TRBD1 (5 bases). CDR1 and CDR2 from the germline V gene are SNHLY and FYNNEI. Trimming removed 8 bases from V and 9 bases from J, with 19 bases in between. There are 13 residues in the CDR3. The CDR3 DNA follows: TGTGCCAGCTTAGTAGGGGAGTACGATAAAGCTTTCTTT. Amino acid sequence: CASLVGEYDKAFF.

This clonotype was seen more than once but under ten times. V usage is TRBV29-1 and J usage is TRBJ2-2; tentative D call: TRBD1 (5 bases). The germline gives CDR1 SQVTM, CDR2 ANQGSEA. Between the trimmed V and J ends, which lost 4 bases and 8 bases, there was a span of 17 bases. CDR3 length: 14 amino acids. The CDR3 DNA reads as TGCAGCGTTGGGGCTGGGGCTAGTTTGGGGGAGCTGTTTTTT. Translating gives CSVGAGASLGELFF.

This clonotype was counted ten times or more. The chain's CDR3 is CASSQPSPGANVLTF. For the CDR3, the DNA is TGTGCCAGCAGCCAACCGTCTCCTGGGGCCAACGTCCTGACTTTC. The rearrangement joins TRBV5-4 to TRBJ2-6; D not certain. Germline-derived CDR1 and CDR2 are SGHNT and YYREEE (reference sequence). Between the trimmed V and J ends, which lost 4 bases and 2 bases, there was a span of 10 bases. CDR3 length equals 15 residues. Combining the CDR3 with reference TRBV5-4 and TRBJ2-6 gives the whole variable domain ETGVTQSPTHLIKTRGQQVTLRCSSQSGHNTVSWYQQALGQGPQFIFQYYREEENGRGNFPPRFSGLQFPNYSSELNVNALELDDSALYLCASSQPSPGANVLTFGAGSRLTVL.